Reported below is one TCR beta chain. The clone's antigen remains unknown. The record has no base qualities; no much larger clone is one base away. Library preparation was by PCR. The sequencer was an Illumina HiSeq 2500. TCR library preparation used molecular barcoding, with unique molecular identifiers applied to normalize quantification of the TCRbeta repertoire. Starting from the raw public reads, TCRdb applied fastp trimming at Q25, assembled clones with MiXCR and retained in-frame beta chains. Identical CDR3 proteins give one entry, which carries the most common genes and DNA. The sample table records about 600,000 distinct CDR3 sequences; about 10% of these occur just once. The top ten clonotypes cover about 4.3% of the sample. This entry comes from a study of T-cell reconstitution after alpha-beta-depleted transplantation in children (dated by TCRdb to between 2015 and 2016). Study-wide context: The study quantitatively tracked T-cell immune reconstitution after TCRalphabeta/CD19-depleted allogeneic hematopoietic cell transplantation in children using TCR repertoire profiling.

The junction carries 10 bases between V and J, which are trimmed by 3 bases and 5 bases respectively. The CDR3 sequence holds 13 residues, the cysteine and phenylalanine included. This entry keeps only the CDR3 DNA: 39 bases, framed from base 1. CDR1 is given as SGHDN and CDR2 as FVKESK, both from the germline V gene. The material was PBMCs from the stem cell graft donor, obtained from the stem cell graft. This TCR was recovered from a human donor who donated a stem cell graft to a child with acute myeloid leukemia. The chain couples TRBV14 to TRBJ2-5; the D gene cannot be named for sure. The bases read TGTGCCAGCAGCCATGTTCCGAAGGAGACCCAGTACTTC. The encoded protein is CASSHVPKETQYF. The full variable domain, with segments outside the CDR3 supplied by the reference TRBV14 and TRBJ2-5 proteins, appears as EAGVTQFPSHSVIEKGQTVTLRCDPISGHDNLYWYRRVMGKEIKFLLHFVKESKQDESGMPNNRFLAERTGGTYSTLKVQPAELEDSGVYFCASSHVPKETQYFGPGTRLLVL.